Given below is one T cell receptor (beta chain) in context. Germline CDR1 is SGHVS and CDR2 is FQNEAQ. Trimming stripped 3 bases from V and 0 bases from J, with 11 bases between. This CDR3 is built from 15 residues. The sample belongs to a study of CD8 T cells in Susac syndrome. With random hexamers, roughly 0.45 to 1 ug RNA was reverse transcribed. An immunoSEQ multiplex PCR generated amplified TCR beta CDR3 products spanning 54 Vbeta and 13 Jbeta. Each CDR3 protein gets one entry after TCRdb re-called the immunoSEQ multiplex PCR reads with MiXCR. The data hold about 190,000 distinct CDR3 sequences, with 85% to 95% observed a single time.

J is TRBJ1-2 and V is TRBV7-8; no clear D gene. Sequenced: CD8+ T cells from PBMCs. This sequence was found in a human donor with Susac syndrome. This CDR3 reads CASSLAPGANYGYTF. CDR3 sequence (DNA): TGTGCCAGCAGCTTGGCCCCAGGAGCTAACTATGGCTACACCTTC.